Below, 30 T cell receptor beta chains from the same sample are listed, as sequenced in a study of identifying expanded T cells in peripheral blood. Profiled with immunoSEQ multiplex PCR; TCRdb holds only in-frame clones, not every one. The sample contains over 100,000 clones, roughly nine tenths of which appear only once. The sequenced sample was blood. These receptors came from a person aged 18 to 75 in good health.

For the CDR3, the DNA is TGTGCCAGCAGTCTGGACAGGGGGCAGTACGAGCAGTACTTC. This sequence encodes CASSLDRGQYEQYF. This chain uses TRBV6-5 with TRBJ2-5, with TRBD1 matching 11 bases. The J call may be in error: the DNA end matches TRBJ2-7 better. The length of the CDR3 is 14 residues. Looked up from germline, CDR1 is MNHEY and CDR2 is SVGAGI.

Turning to this clone: This specimen includes other DNA sequences encoding the same CDR3. The chain couples TRBV4-1 to TRBJ2-1; D not certain. With 3 bases removed from V and 5 bases from J, the gap between germline ends came to 11 bases. Germline assignment: CDR1 MGHRA and CDR2 YSYEKL. CDR3 length: 14 amino acids. In DNA, the CDR3 is TGCGCCAGCAGCCAGGTACAGACAAACAATGAGCAGTTCTTC. As protein: CASSQVQTNNEQFF.

The chain recombines TRBV11-1 with TRBJ2-3; 9 bases map to TRBD2. CDR1 is SGHAT, CDR2 FQDESV, per germline (reference sequence). With V trimmed by 3 bases and J by 4 bases, 2 bases remained unmatched. The CDR3 contains 14 residues. In DNA, the CDR3 is TGTGCCAGCAGCTTTGCGGGGGGGCCAGATACGCAGTATTTT. Translating gives CASSFAGGPDTQYF.

V is TRBV15 and J is TRBJ1-1; 9 nucleotides match TRBD1. Per the germline V gene, CDR1 is LNHNV and CDR2 is YYDKDF (reference sequence). Losses at the gene ends were 5 bases for V and 7 bases for J; bases not matched to a gene: 2. The CDR3 has 12 amino acids. CDR3 DNA: TGTGCCACCAGCGGACAGGGGATTGAAGCTTTCTTT. Encoded protein: CATSGQGIEAFF.

V usage is TRBV6-1 and J usage is TRBJ2-5; 7 nucleotides match TRBD1. CDR3 size: 15 residues. Losses at the gene ends were 5 bases for V and 4 bases for J; bases not matched to a gene: 10. Germline CDR1 reads MNHNS; CDR2 reads SASEGT. The CDR3 spells CASSKRRQGGETQYF. As DNA, the CDR3 is TGTGCCAGCAGTAAACGGAGACAGGGTGGAGAGACCCAGTACTTC.

The CDR3 coding sequence is TGCGCCAGCAGCATCCAACCTCTCGGGACTAGCGGGATGAATGAGCAGTTCTTC. This translates into CASSIQPLGTSGMNEQFF. The rearrangement links TRBV5-1 to TRBJ2-1, with 13 nucleotides matching TRBD2. The CDR3 has 18 residues. The germline V gene has CDR1 SGHRS and CDR2 YFSETQ. Trimming removed 4 bases from V and 7 bases from J; junction bases left unmatched: 14.

The chain combines TRBV18 with TRBJ2-7; TRBD2 aligns across 11 bases. The CDR3 is made up of 19 amino acids. The V and J ends lost 0 bases and 1 base, in that order; junction bases with no gene match: 11. Per the germline V gene, CDR1 is KGHSH and CDR2 is LQKENI. In DNA, the CDR3 is TGTGCCAGCTCACCACCTACCGAGTGGGGACTAGCGGAGTCCTACGAGCAGTACTTC. Protein: CASSPPTEWGLAESYEQYF.

This clone was seen a single time. J is TRBJ1-2 and V is TRBV28; D uncertain. Germline V CDR1 and CDR2: MDHEN, SYDVKM. CDR3 size: 16 residues. V lost 1 base to trimming and J lost 7 bases, with 19 bases between them. Here the CDR3 reads CASSLFAQPRALGYTF. The CDR3 nucleotides are TGTGCCAGCAGTTTATTTGCCCAGCCCCGGGCCCTTGGCTACACCTTC.

The chain uses TRBV5-4 and TRBJ2-2; D is ambiguous. The V and J ends lost 6 bases and 5 bases respectively, with 17 bases between them. Germline V CDR1 and CDR2: SGHNT, YYREEE (reference sequence). The CDR3 covers 15 residues. The CDR3 DNA reads TGTGCCAGCACCTCTATGGCCGAGGCGACCGGGGAGCTGTTTTTT. It is translated as CASTSMAEATGELFF.

This chain connects TRBV5-1 to TRBJ2-3; TRBD2 aligns across 8 bases. Germline assignment: CDR1 SGHRS and CDR2 YFSETQ. The CDR3 is 16 residues long. J was trimmed by 6 bases and V by 3 bases; bases with no gene match: 12. The CDR3 is CASSSGLEPRTDTQYF. The CDR3 nucleotides read TGCGCCAGCAGCTCGGGACTAGAGCCTCGAACGGATACGCAGTATTTT. Using reference TRBV5-1 and TRBJ2-3 for the parts outside the CDR3, the full variable domain is KAGVTQTPRYLIKTRGQQVTLSCSPISGHRSVSWYQQTPGQGLQFLFEYFSETQRNKGNFPGRFSGRQFSNSRSEMNVSTLELGDSALYLCASSSGLEPRTDTQYFGPGTRLTVL.

This sequence joins TRBV7-9 and TRBJ2-7, with a weak D call TRBD2 (5 bases). The CDR3 is made up of 14 amino acids. Germline CDR1 and CDR2: SEHNR and FQNEAQ (reference sequence). The germline V and J ends were trimmed by 6 bases and 4 bases, with 16 bases remaining between them. CDR3 coding DNA: TGTGCCAGCAGGGGCAAGGACTTTCCATACGAGCAGTACTTC. Its protein product is CASRGKDFPYEQYF.

J is TRBJ2-3 and V is TRBV7-9; D not resolved. V gave up 5 bases and J gave up 4 bases, with 13 bases separating them. CDR1 is SEHNR and CDR2 is FQNEAQ in the germline V gene (reference sequence). The CDR3 contains 14 residues. For the CDR3, the DNA is TGTGCCAGCAGCCCCGAGACATGGGCAGATACGCAGTATTTT. Encoded protein: CASSPETWADTQYF.

The chain uses TRBV5-1 and TRBJ2-1; 8 bases match TRBD1. The CDR3 has 14 amino acids. Germline trimming cut 2 bases from V and 5 bases from J; bases unmatched to any gene: 3. CDR1 and CDR2 from the germline V gene are SGHRS and YFSETQ. CDR3 sequence reads: CASSFLQGDNEQFF. In nucleotides, the CDR3 is TGCGCCAGCAGCTTTTTACAGGGGGACAATGAGCAGTTCTTC.

This clone was found once. The rearrangement links TRBV15 to TRBJ2-5; 9 nucleotides agree with TRBD2. The J segment lost 0 bases and the V segment lost 4 bases, leaving 9 bases of the junction unmatched. Germline CDR1 LNHNV, CDR2 YYDKDF (reference sequence). CDR3 length: 17 amino acids. In DNA form, the CDR3 reads TGTGCCACCAGCACCACCTCTAGCGGGGAGTACCAAGAGACCCAGTACTTC. Translated: CATSTTSSGEYQETQYF.

In DNA form, the CDR3 reads TGTGCCAGCAGCAAAGGAGCTAACTATGGCTACACCTTC. Translated, it gives CASSKGANYGYTF. The V call is TRBV13, the J call TRBJ1-2, with D unresolved. V shed 5 bases and J shed 0 bases, with 7 bases lying between them. The CDR3 covers 13 residues. Germline V gives CDR1 PRHDT, CDR2 FYEKMQ (reference sequence).

This CDR3 is CASSLAPYRGRSGNTIYF. For the CDR3, the DNA is TGTGCCAGCAGCTTGGCACCTTACAGGGGCCGCTCTGGAAACACCATATATTTT. The V gene is TRBV5-4, the J gene TRBJ1-3, with TRBD1 identical over 7 bases. The CDR3 is 18 amino acids. The J segment lost 0 bases and the V segment lost 0 bases, leaving 9 bases of the junction unmatched. Germline values: CDR1 SGHNT, CDR2 YYREEE (reference sequence).

The chain uses TRBV5-1 and TRBJ2-3, with 15 nucleotides matching TRBD2. The CDR3 totals 16 residues. Germline assignment: CDR1 SGHRS and CDR2 YFSETQ. The trim removed 4 bases at V and 2 bases at J, leaving 2 bases unmatched. CDR3 amino acids: CASSGTSGRLTDTQYF. CDR3 in DNA: TGCGCCAGCAGCGGGACTAGCGGGAGGCTCACAGATACGCAGTATTTT.

This sequence joins TRBV6-5 and TRBJ2-7; D could derive from TRBD1 or TRBD2 (6 bases each). Per germline, CDR1 MNHEY and CDR2 SVGAGI. The germline V and J ends were trimmed by 11 bases and 5 bases, with 13 bases remaining between them. The CDR3 consists of 11 residues. The CDR3 DNA reads TGTGCCCTAAGGGGGAGGCACGAGCAGTACTTC. Its protein is CALRGRHEQYF.

The V gene is TRBV28, the J gene TRBJ2-3; D gene ambiguous. V lost 8 bases, J lost 1 base, and 4 bases lay in between. Germline CDR1 is MDHEN and CDR2 is SYDVKM. The CDR3 has 11 residues. CDR3 region: CASLRTDTQYF. CDR3 nucleotides: TGTGCCAGCCTCCGCACAGATACGCAGTATTTT.

This chain links TRBV19 with TRBJ2-2, with D uncertain. Trimming left V 5 bases short and J 0 bases short, with 4 bases between. Germline V gene sequence: CDR1 LNHDA, CDR2 SQIVND (reference sequence). The CDR3 has 13 amino acids. For the CDR3, the DNA is TGTGCCAGTAGTTACGCGAACACCGGGGAGCTGTTTTTT. The encoded protein is CASSYANTGELFF.

This sequence joins TRBV6-6 and TRBJ1-2, with D unresolved. The germline V gene encodes CDR1 MNHNY and CDR2 SVGAGI (reference sequence). This CDR3 has 9 amino acids. Trimming removed 5 bases at V and 10 bases at J, with 5 bases between. The CDR3 DNA sequence: TGTGCCAGCAGTGACCCCTACACCTTC. Its translation is CASSDPYTF.

The V and J genes are TRBV5-1 and TRBJ2-7; tentatively, D is TRBD2 (6 bases). Trimming took 4 bases from V and 2 from J, leaving 19 bases between them. Germline CDR1 SGHRS, CDR2 YFSETQ. This CDR3 comprises 16 residues. CDR3 amino acids: CASSPFGGARPYEQYF. The DNA for the CDR3 is TGCGCCAGCAGCCCATTTGGAGGGGCACGACCCTACGAGCAGTACTTC.

The gene calls are TRBV5-1 and TRBJ2-3, with TRBD2 matching 11 bases. J gave up 3 bases and V 0 bases, and 3 bases lay outside the gene matches. The CDR3 sequence is 16 residues long. In germline, CDR1 is SGHRS, CDR2 YFSETQ. The CDR3 is CASSLVAGGATDTQYF. The CDR3, as DNA: TGCGCCAGCAGCTTGGTAGCGGGAGGGGCGACAGATACGCAGTATTTT.

This clone came up once. The chain couples TRBV6-6 to TRBJ2-1; 14 bases are a match to TRBD2. The length of the CDR3 is 14 residues. Trimming at V came to 6 bases and at J to 8 bases, leaving 3 bases not matched to a gene. Germline V CDR1 and CDR2: MNHNY, SVGAGI (reference sequence). The CDR3 DNA sequence: TGTGCCAGCAGCAAGGGACTAGCGGGAGATGAGCAGTTCTTC. Its protein is CASSKGLAGDEQFF.

The CDR3 nucleotides read TGTGCCAGCACCCTTTCGACAGGGGGCAATCAGCCCCAGCATTTT. It specifies CASTLSTGGNQPQHF. The chain combines TRBV7-2 with TRBJ1-5; 8 bases are shared with TRBD1. J was trimmed by 2 bases and V by 7 bases; bases with no gene match: 7. This CDR3 has 15 residues. Germline V gene lookup returns CDR1 SGHTA and CDR2 FQGNSA.

A single count supports this clone. The gene calls are TRBV7-9 and TRBJ2-3; tentatively, D is TRBD2 (6 bases). The CDR3 is 14 residues long. Trimming left V 6 bases short and J 2 bases short, with 12 bases between. Germline V gene lookup returns CDR1 SEHNR and CDR2 FQNEAQ (reference sequence). The CDR3 is CASSSLAYTDTQYF. The CDR3 bases are TGTGCCAGCAGTTCACTAGCTTACACAGATACGCAGTATTTT.

The J gene is TRBJ1-6, the V gene TRBV29-1; TRBD1 matches 9 bases. Germline V gene data show CDR1 as SQVTM and CDR2 as ANQGSEA. J was trimmed by 6 bases and V by 0 bases; bases with no gene match: 15. The CDR3 extends over 19 amino acids. The CDR3 here is CSVEDKVAGRDRVNSPLHF. The DNA for the CDR3 is TGCAGCGTTGAAGATAAGGTTGCGGGTCGGGACAGGGTTAATTCACCCCTCCACTTT.

The V call is TRBV7-2, the J call TRBJ2-5; maybe TRBD1 (6 bases). The CDR3 consists of 13 residues. CDR1 SGHTA and CDR2 FQGNSA come from the germline V gene. V lost 3 bases and J 4 bases, leaving 9 bases between the germline ends. The CDR3 reads CASSLTGPETQYF. DNA of the CDR3: TGTGCCAGCAGCTTGACAGGACCAGAGACCCAGTACTTC.

This chain joins TRBV27 and TRBJ2-7, with 12 bases that match TRBD2. CDR1 MNHEY and CDR2 SMNVEV come from the germline V gene (reference sequence). This CDR3 has 15 residues. V trimming: 4 bases; J trimming: 3 bases; junction bases outside the gene matches: 4. The CDR3 sequence: CASSSSGGDLYEQYF. The CDR3 DNA sequence: TGTGCCAGCAGTTCTAGCGGGGGGGACCTCTACGAGCAGTACTTC.

The V gene is TRBV27, the J gene TRBJ1-2; TRBD1 matches at 9 bases. J gave up 2 bases and V 6 bases, and 1 base lay outside the gene matches. The germline gives CDR1 MNHEY, CDR2 SMNVEV (reference sequence). The CDR3 is made up of 13 amino acids. Here the CDR3 DNA reads TGTGCCAGCAGAGACAGGGGGAACTATGGCTACACCTTC. Translating it yields CASRDRGNYGYTF.